This record concerns one T cell receptor beta chain sequence. Its target is unknown. After isolation, RNA underwent reverse transcription to generate cDNA as the sequencing template. Only in-frame clones appear in the TCRdb table, and some are missing; sequencing was by immunoSEQ multiplex PCR. The repertoire holds about 200,000 clones, with roughly 60% as singletons. From germline, CDR1 is WSHSY and CDR2 SAAADI. The V end lost 0 bases, the J end lost 4 bases, and 13 bases lay between the germline ends. This CDR3 is 16 amino acids long. The sample belongs to a study of CD8+ T cells in alopecia areata. Study results and caveats: When scalp samples are sequenced, resident alphabeta T cells of normal skin are also captured.

Treatment described: oral pan-JAK inhibitor, 5-10 mg twice daily. The sample consisted of CD4+ T cells sorted from blood, taken between weeks 49 and 50, from a patient treated with tofacitinib. The genes are TRBV10-2 and TRBJ2-1; D is unresolved. This TCR came from a human donor with alopecia areata. The CDR3 sequence: CASSESSGLLYNEQFF. CDR3 in DNA: TGCGCCAGCAGTGAGTCCTCGGGTTTGTTATACAATGAGCAGTTCTTC.